The clone carrying this T cell receptor (beta chain) appeared a few times. The antigen is unknown. Of the isolated RNA, all was reverse transcribed, and so the sequenced material was expressed TCRB transcripts. Naive, central memory and regulatory T cell samples produced a mean of about 4 million reads. Using immunoSEQ multiplex PCR, the repertoire was profiled, and TCRdb retains in-frame clones only, with some absent. The sample yields roughly 150,000 clones, 11% seen once. Donors contributed one heparinised blood draw apiece, averaging about 110 mL. Sorting based on CD45RO/CCR7/CD25/CD127/CD95/CD27 separated CD4+ naive, central memory, regulatory and stem cell-like memory cells. The data belong to a study of beta chain features in type 1 diabetes. Germline loops: CDR1 MNHNY, CDR2 SVGAGI (reference sequence). The J segment lost 6 bases and the V segment lost 6 bases, leaving 6 bases of the junction unmatched. This CDR3 is built from 15 residues.

Overall study results and limits: Moderate but significant shortening of TCRB CDR3s was recorded in all four CD4+ subsets from Type 1 diabetes patients.

The sample consisted of central memory CD4+ T cells from blood. This clonotype was obtained from a man younger than 30 in good health. This chain links TRBV6-6 with TRBJ2-5; 14 bases are shared with TRBD2. CDR3 residues: CASSSGLAGVQTQYF. CDR3 coding DNA: TGTGCCAGCAGCTCGGGACTAGCGGGAGTGCAGACCCAGTACTTC.